This T cell receptor beta chain was captured by sequencing in a study of blood T cells in healthy people across ages (dated by TCRdb to between 2014 and 2017). Turning to the overall study: In model experiments, template switching captured about one uniquely barcoded TCR beta cDNA molecule for every two T cells. To avoid experimental bias, donors of different ages were distributed randomly across sequencing lanes. Using deep sequencing normalized with unique cDNA molecular identifiers, the study measured how TCR beta repertoire diversity changes with age. The donors were divided into four age groups: young (average around 15 years), middle-aged (over 35), aged (approximately 62) and long-lived (around 87). The study analyzed two additional independent replicas of 1 million unique cDNA reads from the same blood draw for two donors, one aged 18 to 29 and one aged 80 or older.

Study-wide conclusions, independent of this receptor: Estimates of total diversity based on one million sequenced T cells were considered lower bounds and underestimates. There was a strong correlation between observed TCR beta diversity and the percentage of naive T cells measured by flow cytometry. Because the CMV infection status of the donors was unknown, age-related changes in expanded clonotypes may potentially have been confounded. Observed TCR beta diversity per million T cells fell roughly linearly with age, and a significant reduction was already apparent by age roughly 40. Because profiling used bulk unsorted PBMCs, naive and antigen-experienced compartments could not be compared conclusively. Compared with the aged group, the long-lived group had more naive CD4+ T cells, fewer expanded clones and increased TCR diversity, a pattern suggesting age selection.

In the case of this clonotype: The target of this receptor is not known. No quality values exist for individual bases; no much larger clone is one base distant.

The donors were some 39 Caucasian individuals from Russia, aged roughly 6 to 100 years, who were systemically healthy. About 9.6 milliliters of peripheral blood were collected from each donor into EDTA-treated Vacutainer tubes. PBMCs were isolated by Ficoll-Paque density-gradient centrifugation, with at least 6.5 million obtained per sample. Total RNA, at least 6 micrograms per sample, was extracted from PBMCs with Trizol reagent. Naive CD45RAhigh/CD27high T cell percentages were measured by flow cytometry on a PBMC aliquot from every donor. Taken from the germline V gene, the CDR1 and CDR2 loops are SQVTM and ANQGSEA. Here V drops 8 bases and J drops 8 bases, and the junction holds 10 bases not matched to any gene. There are 12 amino acids in the CDR3, from cysteine to phenylalanine inclusive. Solely the CDR3 DNA is kept, with 36 bases framed from the first base. The library was built by means of 5' RACE. Sequencing took place on an Illumina HiSeq 2500. A second about 7 to 12 cycle PCR used a sample-barcoded 5' primer and a J-beta primer mix. A template-switch 5' adaptor carrying 12 random nucleotides introduced a unique molecular identifier onto each TCR beta cDNA molecule. At least 3 million CDR3-containing paired-end reads were obtained from each sample. First-strand cDNA synthesis was performed from all RNA using the Mint cDNA synthesis kit, with priming by a TRBC-specific oligonucleotide. All cDNA was treated with uracil-DNA glycosylase and then went through a first 18-cycle PCR with the universal primers M1SS and BC2_uni_R. Per the original workflow: Each sample was normalized by randomly selecting 1 million high-quality reads, each carrying a distinct molecular identifier. Instead of being binned into consensus sequences, reads that shared molecular identifiers were thrown out. MiTCR, set to a Q25 quality threshold and the strictest error-elimination algorithm, was used for CDR3 identification, clonotype clustering and error correction. A nonparametric unseen species model using Euler transformation provided a lower-bound estimate of total TCR beta diversity. In-frame beta chains were kept once TCRdb had trimmed the public reads at Q25 with fastp and called clones with MiXCR. Rows are combined by CDR3 protein, so each entry shows the most common genes and DNA. TCRdb, not the original authors, processed these V and J calls. This sample gives approximately 1.5 million distinct CDR3 sequences in total; approximately 39% of them show up just once. Of the sample, approximately 4% falls within the top ten clones.

The receptor comes from a woman aged 18-29 years in good health. The receptor chain draws on TRBV29-1 and TRBJ1-2; the junction holds 8 bases that match TRBD1. The sample was blood. The sequenced DNA is TGCAGCAGCAGGACAGGGTTCGACGGCTACACCTTC. The encoded protein is CSSRTGFDGYTF.